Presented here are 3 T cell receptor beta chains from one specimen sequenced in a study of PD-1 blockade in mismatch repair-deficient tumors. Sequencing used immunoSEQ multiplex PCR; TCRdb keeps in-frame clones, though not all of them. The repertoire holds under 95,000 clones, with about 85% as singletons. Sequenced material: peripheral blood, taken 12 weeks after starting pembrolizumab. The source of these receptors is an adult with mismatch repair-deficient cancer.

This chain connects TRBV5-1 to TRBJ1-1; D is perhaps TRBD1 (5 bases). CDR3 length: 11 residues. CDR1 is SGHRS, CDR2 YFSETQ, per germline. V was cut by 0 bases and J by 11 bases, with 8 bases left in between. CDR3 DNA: TGCGCCAGCAGCTTGGAAGGGGCGGCTTTCTTT. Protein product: CASSLEGAAFF.

The CDR3 bases are TGTGCCAGCAGTTTAAGGGGGATCACCTACGAGCAGTACTTC. It yields the protein CASSLRGITYEQYF. V is TRBV27 and J is TRBJ2-7; D might be TRBD1 (6 bases). Trimming took off 2 bases at V and 2 bases at J, with 10 bases between the two ends. The CDR3 extends over 14 amino acids. Germline loops: CDR1 MNHEY, CDR2 SMNVEV (reference sequence).

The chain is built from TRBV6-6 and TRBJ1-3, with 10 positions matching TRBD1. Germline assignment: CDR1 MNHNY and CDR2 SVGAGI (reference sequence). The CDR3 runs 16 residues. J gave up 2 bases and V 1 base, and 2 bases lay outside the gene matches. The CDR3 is CASSYFGQGAGNTIYF. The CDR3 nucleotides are TGTGCCAGCAGTTACTTTGGACAGGGGGCTGGAAACACCATATATTTT.